A single sample is the source of the 15 T cell receptor beta chains below, sequenced in a study of T cell clones after liver transplantation (dated by TCRdb to between 2018 and 2021). The library came from the immunoSEQ multiplex PCR assay. TCRdb limited this immuneACCESS table to in-frame rearrangements with V and J called. A share of clones is missing; checked studies link under half to unresolved V genes, and the rest is unexplained. This sample is represented by under 85,000 clones; about four fifths of them were singletons. About 0.79% of the sample is held by the ten biggest clonotypes. The material was CD4+ T cells from blood, obtained 12 months after liver transplant. The receptor set was obtained from a human patient who received a liver transplant. After a transplant, the donor of the graft may account for some T cells.

The rearrangement joins TRBV28 to TRBJ2-3, with 7 bases aligning to TRBD2. Per the germline V gene, CDR1 is MDHEN and CDR2 is SYDVKM. The CDR3 spans 15 residues. The V segment lost 5 bases and the J segment 0 bases; nucleotides outside the gene matches: 5. CDR3 coding DNA: TGTGCCAGCAGTCCCCTAGCGGCTAGCACAGATACGCAGTATTTT. Protein product: CASSPLAASTDTQYF. Filled out from reference TRBV28 and TRBJ2-3, the complete variable domain reads DVKVTQSSRYLVKRTGEKVFLECVQDMDHENMFWYRQDPGLGLRLIYFSYDVKMKEKGDIPEGYSVSREKKERFSLILESASTNQTSMYLCASSPLAASTDTQYFGPGTRLTVL.

The chain couples TRBV5-4 to TRBJ2-3; D uncertain. The CDR3 length is 12 residues. Germline V gives CDR1 SGHNT, CDR2 YYREEE (reference sequence). Trimming removed 4 bases at V and 2 bases at J, with 5 bases between. The CDR3 DNA sequence: TGTGCCAGCAGCATGGACACAGATACGCAGTATTTT. This translates into CASSMDTDTQYF.

The chain has TRBV7-9 and TRBJ1-2; 7 nucleotides line up with TRBD1. The germline gives CDR1 SEHNR, CDR2 FQNEAQ (reference sequence). The CDR3 runs 14 residues. The V gene end was trimmed by 3 bases and the J gene end by 4 bases; junction bases not matched to a gene: 5. CDR3 nucleotide sequence: TGTGCCAGCAGCTTTGACAGGGTGGTCTATGGCTACACCTTC. Translation gives CASSFDRVVYGYTF.

The chain couples TRBV5-1 to TRBJ1-3; 8 nucleotides match TRBD1. Germline-derived CDR1 and CDR2 are SGHRS and YFSETQ. This CDR3 comprises 15 residues. J gave up 2 bases and V 4 bases, and 5 bases lay outside the gene matches. Written as DNA, the CDR3 is TGCGCCAGCAGCCAGACAGGGGAAACTGGAAACACCATATATTTT. Its protein is CASSQTGETGNTIYF.

This chain uses TRBV5-1 with TRBJ2-2, with 8 bases identical to TRBD1. This CDR3 spans 15 amino acids. Germline V gene data show CDR1 as SGHRS and CDR2 as YFSETQ. Trimming cost V 5 bases and J 4 bases; bases outside gene matches: 7. The CDR3 DNA follows: TGCGCCAGCAGGCAACAGGGGGTCCTCACCGGGGAGCTGTTTTTT. This codes for CASRQQGVLTGELFF. The full variable domain, with the rest looked up from reference TRBV5-1 and TRBJ2-2, is KAGVTQTPRYLIKTRGQQVTLSCSPISGHRSVSWYQQTPGQGLQFLFEYFSETQRNKGNFPGRFSGRQFSNSRSEMNVSTLELGDSALYLCASRQQGVLTGELFFGEGSRLTVL.

The chain couples TRBV28 to TRBJ2-3, with D perhaps being TRBD1 or TRBD2 (5 bases each). The V end lost 4 bases, the J end lost 10 bases, and 18 bases lay between the germline ends. CDR3 length: 14 amino acids. Germline-derived CDR1 and CDR2 are MDHEN and SYDVKM. In DNA, the CDR3 is TGTGCCAGCAGTTCCCCGGGGCGGAGAGCGGCGCAGTATTTT. Its protein product is CASSSPGRRAAQYF.

The chain employs TRBV29-1 and TRBJ2-2, with 7 bases fitting TRBD1. The J segment lost 2 bases and the V segment lost 4 bases, leaving 7 bases of the junction unmatched. Germline V lookup: CDR1 SQVTM, CDR2 ANQGSEA. The CDR3 runs 15 residues. This chain's CDR3 is CSVVDRDSNTGELFF. As DNA, the CDR3 is TGCAGCGTTGTCGATAGGGACAGCAACACCGGGGAGCTGTTTTTT.

This rearrangement joins TRBV5-1 to TRBJ2-1; no firm D call. Germline V gene lookup returns CDR1 SGHRS and CDR2 YFSETQ. V was shortened by 0 bases and J by 3 bases, with 7 bases between the two germline ends. The CDR3 is made up of 14 amino acids. The CDR3 coding sequence is TGCGCCAGCAGCTTGGAAAATAGCTACAATGAGCAGTTCTTC. Translation: CASSLENSYNEQFF.

The rearrangement links TRBV18 to TRBJ2-1; 8 bases line up with TRBD2. CDR3 size: 15 residues. With V trimmed by 2 bases and J by 9 bases, 9 bases remained unmatched. Germline V lookup: CDR1 KGHSH, CDR2 LQKENI. CDR3 sequence (DNA): TGTGCCAGCTCACCAGGACTAGCTGGTCAGGGTGAGCAGTTCTTC. Translating it yields CASSPGLAGQGEQFF. The full variable domain, completed using reference TRBV18 and TRBJ2-1, is NAGVMQNPRHLVRRRGQEARLRCSPMKGHSHVYWYRQLPEEGLKFMVYLQKENIIDESGMPKERFSAEFPKEGPSILRIQQVVRGDSAAYFCASSPGLAGQGEQFFGPGTRLTVL.

The chain uses TRBV6-5 and TRBJ1-4; TRBD1 might be the D (5 bases). The CDR3 runs 14 residues. CDR1 is MNHEY, CDR2 SVGAGI, per germline. Deletions cut 5 bases from V and 0 bases from J, with 7 bases between. The CDR3 nucleotides are TGTGCCAGCAGTCGCAGGGCAACTAATGAAAAACTGTTTTTT. Amino acids: CASSRRATNEKLFF.

The chain carries TRBV5-4 and TRBJ2-3; 7 bases agree with TRBD1. V shed 4 bases, J shed 5 bases, and the junction held 1 base outside the gene matches. This CDR3 spans 12 amino acids. Germline values: CDR1 SGHNT, CDR2 YYREEE (reference sequence). The CDR3 reads CASSPGGDTQYF. The CDR3 region has the DNA TGTGCCAGCAGCCCAGGGGGAGATACGCAGTATTTT.

The chain employs TRBV5-1 and TRBJ2-2, with 7 bases matching TRBD1. V shed 2 bases, J shed 6 bases, and the junction held 1 base outside the gene matches. CDR1 and CDR2 (germline): SGHRS, YFSETQ. The CDR3 is made up of 13 amino acids. The CDR3 sequence is CASSLGQAGELFF. The CDR3 coding sequence is TGCGCCAGCAGCTTAGGACAGGCCGGGGAGCTGTTTTTT. The full variable domain, completed using reference TRBV5-1 and TRBJ2-2, is KAGVTQTPRYLIKTRGQQVTLSCSPISGHRSVSWYQQTPGQGLQFLFEYFSETQRNKGNFPGRFSGRQFSNSRSEMNVSTLELGDSALYLCASSLGQAGELFFGEGSRLTVL.

The chain combines TRBV28 with TRBJ1-2; 7 positions match TRBD1. Per the germline V gene, CDR1 is MDHEN and CDR2 is SYDVKM. V gave up 3 bases and J gave up 4 bases; unmatched junction bases: 11. This CDR3 contains 16 residues. Here the CDR3 DNA reads TGTGCCAGCAGTTTCACAGGGGAAGGGGAGGCCTATGGCTACACCTTC. Translating gives CASSFTGEGEAYGYTF.

V and J are TRBV12-5 and TRBJ2-3; 7 bases agree with TRBD2. The CDR3 totals 14 residues. Germline V gene data show CDR1 as LGHNT and CDR2 as FRNRAP. Trimming took 5 bases from V and 3 from J; bases not matched to a gene: 5. This CDR3 reads CASGIGGITDTQYF. The DNA for the CDR3 is TGTGCTAGTGGTATCGGGGGGATTACAGATACGCAGTATTTT.

V and J are TRBV15 and TRBJ1-2; no reliable D call. CDR1 and CDR2 (germline): LNHNV, YYDKDF (reference sequence). Trimming removed 1 base from V and 7 bases from J, with 22 bases in between. This CDR3 spans 17 amino acids. CDR3 sequence reads: CATSRGVVTGNEGGYTF. CDR3 nucleotides: TGTGCCACCAGCAGAGGAGTCGTAACCGGGAACGAGGGTGGCTACACCTTC.